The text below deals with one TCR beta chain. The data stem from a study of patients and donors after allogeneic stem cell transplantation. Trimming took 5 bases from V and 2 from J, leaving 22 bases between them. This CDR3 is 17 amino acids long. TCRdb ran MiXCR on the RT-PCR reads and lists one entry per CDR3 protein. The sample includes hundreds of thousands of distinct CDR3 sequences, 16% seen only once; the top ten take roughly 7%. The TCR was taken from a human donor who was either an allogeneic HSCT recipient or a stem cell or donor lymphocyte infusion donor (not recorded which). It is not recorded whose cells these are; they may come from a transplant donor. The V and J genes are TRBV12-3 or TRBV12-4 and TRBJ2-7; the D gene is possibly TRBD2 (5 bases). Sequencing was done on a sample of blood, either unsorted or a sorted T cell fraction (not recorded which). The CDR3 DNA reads TGTGCCAGCAGTCTGTCGTCTTTGGGAGTTATTCCCTACGAGCAGTACTTC. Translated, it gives CASSLSSLGVIPYEQYF.